The rows below give T cell receptor beta chains drawn from one sample of a study of T cell responses to AZD1222 COVID-19 vaccine. The protocol was immunoSEQ multiplex PCR, while the TCRdb copy is restricted to in-frame clones and leaves out a portion. The table records 130,000 or so clones, about 88% of them present only once. Sequences were derived from peripheral blood, sampled 28 days after the second AZD1222 dose. The receptors were sampled from an adult who received the AZD1222 COVID-19 vaccine. Both conserved end residues are part of each CDR3. Each record gives: V gene, D gene, J gene, clone size, CDR3 DNA, CDR3 protein. The D gene is left open where the match is weak. Not every row has a clone size; where given, it reads once, few, many or a size class.

>TRBV11-3|TRBD2|TRBJ2-1|-
TGTGCCAGCACCATTCTTAGCGGGGGGGCCCGAAAGCAGTTCTTC
CASTILSGGARKQFF
>TRBV5-6|-|TRBJ2-2|-
TGTGCCAGCAGCTTGGCGGCCAGCTCGAACACCGGGGAGCTGTTTTTT
CASSLAASSNTGELFF
>TRBV21-1|-|TRBJ1-1|few
TGTGCCAGCAGCAAAAAGAACACTGAAGCTTTCTTT
CASSKKNTEAFF
>TRBV5-1|TRBD1|TRBJ1-4|-
TGCGCCAGCAGCTTGGCCCCAGGGGGAGGCGAAAAACTGTTTTTT
CASSLAPGGGEKLFF
>TRBV5-1|-|TRBJ1-2|-
TGCGCCAGCAGCTTGGCCGAAGGGGCTGGTTATGGCTACACCTTC
CASSLAEGAGYGYTF
>TRBV5-5|-|TRBJ1-1|-
TGTGCCAGCAGCTTGGAGTGGGGGCTAGAAGCTTTCTTT
CASSLEWGLEAFF
>TRBV5-1|TRBD2|TRBJ2-5|-
TGCGCCAGCAGCTTGGCTAGCGGGGGGCCCCAAGAGACCCAGTACTTC
CASSLASGGPQETQYF
>TRBV23-1|-|TRBJ2-5|-
TGCGCCAGCAGTCACCCGGGGGAGACCCAGTACTTC
CASSHPGETQYF
>TRBV4-3|TRBD2|TRBJ2-1|-
TGCGCCAGCAGCCAAGGGGGAGGACTAGTCTCGAATGAGCAGTTCTTC
CASSQGGGLVSNEQFF
>TRBV30|-|TRBJ1-2|-
TGTGCCTGGAGTGACGGGGGGCTTTGGTATGGCTACACCTTC
CAWSDGGLWYGYTF
>TRBV19|-|TRBJ1-2|-
TGTGCCAGTTACGGTGGGCACGCCGGTGGCTACACCTTC
CASYGGHAGGYTF
>TRBV12-3/TRBV12-4|-|TRBJ1-2|-
TGTGCCAGCAGTATCAGAGACTATGGCTACACCTTC
CASSIRDYGYTF
>TRBV10-2|-|TRBJ1-6|-
TGCGCCAGCAGTGTGCAGGGAAAATCACCCCTCCACTTT
CASSVQGKSPLHF
>TRBV19|-|TRBJ1-1|few
TGTGCCAGTAGTGGATGGGACACCCTGAACACTGAAGCTTTCTTT
CASSGWDTLNTEAFF
>TRBV5-4|-|TRBJ2-1|once
TGTGCCAGCTTTAGGGGGAGCTCCTACAATGAGCAGTTCTTC
CASFRGSSYNEQFF
>TRBV5-1|TRBD1|TRBJ2-3|-
TGCGCCAGCAGCTTTATCGGGACAGTCACAGATACGCAGTATTTT
CASSFIGTVTDTQYF
>TRBV19|-|TRBJ1-3|-
TGTGCCAGTACCCCCCAGGGGCCTGGAAACACCATATATTTT
CASTPQGPGNTIYF
>TRBV30|TRBD2|TRBJ2-1|-
TGTGCCTGCTTTAGCGGGGTCAATGAGCAGTTCTTC
CACFSGVNEQFF
>TRBV7-8|-|TRBJ1-5|once
TGTGCCAGCAGCGGCCGGGACGTCGAGCAGCCCCAGCATTTT
CASSGRDVEQPQHF
>TRBV7-2|TRBD2|TRBJ2-3|-
TGTGCCAGCAGCCCGGGACTAGGGAGGGATACGCAGTATTTT
CASSPGLGRDTQYF
>TRBV6-1|-|TRBJ2-7|-
TGTGCCAGCAGTGAAGATGGCAGTCCCTACGAGCAGTACTTC
CASSEDGSPYEQYF
>TRBV7-2|-|TRBJ2-2|once
TGTGCCAGCAGCTTAGCGGGGGGCCCCATCACCGGGGAGCTGTTTTTT
CASSLAGGPITGELFF
>TRBV13|-|TRBJ2-1|-
TGTGCCAGCAGTTTAGGGGGGGCCCGGAATGAGCAGTTCTTC
CASSLGGARNEQFF
>TRBV19|-|TRBJ1-5|-
TGTGCCAGTAGTAGAGGGGATCAGCCCCAGCATTTT
CASSRGDQPQHF
>TRBV7-2|-|TRBJ1-2|-
TGTGCCAGCAGCTCTAGACCGGGACAAGGAGGGGGTGGCTACACCTTC
CASSSRPGQGGGGYTF
>TRBV10-3|TRBD1|TRBJ1-5|-
TGTGCCATCAGCGCCGGGACAGGTTACCAGCCCCAGCATTTT
CAISAGTGYQPQHF
>TRBV29-1|-|TRBJ1-2|-
TGCAGCGTTGAAGAGGCGCAGCAGCCAAACTATGGCTACACCTTC
CSVEEAQQPNYGYTF
>TRBV10-3|-|TRBJ2-7|-
TGTGCCATCAGTGAGTCGGGCAGGGAGACTTACGAGCAGTACTTC
CAISESGRETYEQYF
>TRBV30|-|TRBJ1-4|-
TGTGCCTGGAGTGAAGGGGCAACTAATGAAAAACTGTTTTTT
CAWSEGATNEKLFF
>TRBV6-2/TRBV6-3|TRBD1|TRBJ2-7|-
TGTGCCAGCAGTGCCTCGGGGACAGGGATGTACGAGCAGTACTTC
CASSASGTGMYEQYF
>TRBV29-1|-|TRBJ1-1|-
TGCAGCGCCGGGGGCGGGAACACTGAAGCTTTCTTT
CSAGGGNTEAFF
>TRBV9|-|TRBJ2-5|-
TGTGCCAGCAGCCCCGCCGGATGGGAGACCCAGTACTTC
CASSPAGWETQYF
>TRBV11-2|TRBD2|TRBJ2-3|-
TGTGCCAGCAGCTTAGATCTAGCGGGGGGGCGAGCAGATACGCAGTATTTT
CASSLDLAGGRADTQYF
>TRBV24-1|-|TRBJ1-2|-
TGTGCCACCAGTGATACCGGGTCCAACTATGGCTACACCTTC
CATSDTGSNYGYTF
>TRBV27|-|TRBJ2-7|-
TGTGCCAGCAGCAGACGGAAGATCCACGAGCAGTACTTC
CASSRRKIHEQYF
>TRBV5-5|-|TRBJ1-4|-
TGTGCCAGCAGTAGGACGGAGTGGGGTGAAAAACTGTTTTTT
CASSRTEWGEKLFF
>TRBV6-5|TRBD1|TRBJ1-4|-
TGTGCCAGCAGTTACTTACAGGGGGCAACTAATGAAAAACTGTTTTTT
CASSYLQGATNEKLFF
>TRBV5-1|-|TRBJ2-1|-
TGCGCCAGCAGCCAAGACCAGGAAAGGCAGTTCTTC
CASSQDQERQFF
>TRBV30|TRBD1|TRBJ1-6|-
TGTGCCTGGAGTGCCGGGACAGGGAGCTCCTATAATTCACCCCTCCACTTT
CAWSAGTGSSYNSPLHF
>TRBV5-1|-|TRBJ2-7|-
TGCGCCAGCAGCTTGGAACTAGCCTACGAGCAGTACTTC
CASSLELAYEQYF
>TRBV11-2|-|TRBJ1-3|-
TGTGCCAGCAGCTCTCACCTCGGGACGTTTGGAAACACCATATATTTT
CASSSHLGTFGNTIYF
>TRBV18|-|TRBJ2-1|once
TGTGCCAGCTCACCATCGGGACCCAGCTCCTACAATGAGCAGTTCTTC
CASSPSGPSSYNEQFF
>TRBV30|TRBD2|TRBJ2-2|once
TGTGCCTGGAGACTAGCGGGGGCCTCGAACACCGGGGAGCTGTTTTTT
CAWRLAGASNTGELFF
>TRBV11-2|-|TRBJ2-7|-
TGTGCCAGCAGCCTCGCGGGGTCCTACGAGCAGTACTTC
CASSLAGSYEQYF
>TRBV6-2/TRBV6-3|-|TRBJ2-7|-
TGTGCCAGCAGCCGCAGGGTACCCGAGCAGTACTTC
CASSRRVPEQYF
>TRBV5-1|TRBD1|TRBJ1-6|-
TGCGCCAGCAGACGAACAGGGGGAAATTCACCCCTCCACTTT
CASRRTGGNSPLHF
>TRBV5-1|-|TRBJ1-1|-
TGCGCCAGCAGCTCCCCAGGGGTATATAGAGCTTTCTTT
CASSSPGVYRAFF
>TRBV27|-|TRBJ2-7|-
TGTGCCAGCAGTTACGGGGAAGGCTACGAGCAGTACTTC
CASSYGEGYEQYF
>TRBV7-8|-|TRBJ1-6|once
TGTGCCAGCAGCTTAGTCCTGGGACCCCTCCACTTT
CASSLVLGPLHF
>TRBV7-9|-|TRBJ2-1|-
TGTGCCAGCAGCCCATGGGGACAACCCTACAATGAGCAGTTCTTC
CASSPWGQPYNEQFF
>TRBV11-3|-|TRBJ2-7|-
TGTGCCAGCAGCTTAGGGGAGCGCAGATTAAAATACGAGCAGTACTTC
CASSLGERRLKYEQYF
>TRBV24-1|TRBD1|TRBJ2-5|-
TGTGCCACCAGTGATACGGGACAGGGAGGGACCCAGTACTTC
CATSDTGQGGTQYF
>TRBV19|-|TRBJ1-1|-
TGTGCCAGTAAATGGTCGGGGTGGACTGAAGCTTTCTTT
CASKWSGWTEAFF
>TRBV5-1|-|TRBJ2-7|-
TGCGCCAGCAGCTTCGTTCACGGCCCCTCCTACGAGCAGTACTTC
CASSFVHGPSYEQYF
>TRBV11-2|-|TRBJ1-1|-
TGTGCCAGCAGCTTCCGTCAGGGAAACACTGAAGCTTTCTTT
CASSFRQGNTEAFF
>TRBV6-6|-|TRBJ1-1|-
TGTGCCAGCACCCTAAGGGGGATTGAAGCTTTCTTT
CASTLRGIEAFF
>TRBV18|-|TRBJ1-1|-
TGTGCCAGCTCACCAGTTGGTGGGATGAACACTGAAGCTTTCTTT
CASSPVGGMNTEAFF
>TRBV19|TRBD2|TRBJ2-7|-
TGTGCCAGCCGACGACTAGCGGGGGACTACGAGCAGTACTTC
CASRRLAGDYEQYF
>TRBV30|-|TRBJ1-2|-
TGTGCCTGGAGTGCAGGGCCTAACTATGGCTACACCTTC
CAWSAGPNYGYTF
>TRBV28|-|TRBJ1-3|once
TGTGCCAGCAGTGGTGGGGGCGCGGGAAACACCATATATTTT
CASSGGGAGNTIYF